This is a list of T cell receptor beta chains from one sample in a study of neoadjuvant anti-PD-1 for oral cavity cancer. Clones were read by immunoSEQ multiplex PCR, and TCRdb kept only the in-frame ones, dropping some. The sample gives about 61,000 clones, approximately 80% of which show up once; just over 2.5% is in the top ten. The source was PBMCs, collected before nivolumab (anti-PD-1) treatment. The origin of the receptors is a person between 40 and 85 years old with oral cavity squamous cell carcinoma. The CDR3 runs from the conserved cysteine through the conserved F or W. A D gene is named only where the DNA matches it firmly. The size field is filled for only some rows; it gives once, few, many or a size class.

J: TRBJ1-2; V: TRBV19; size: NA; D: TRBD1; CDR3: CASSFGQGQNYGYTF; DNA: TGTGCCAGTAGCTTTGGACAGGGTCAGAACTATGGCTACACCTTC
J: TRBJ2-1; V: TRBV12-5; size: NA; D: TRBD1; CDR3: CASGLPQTGWNEQFF; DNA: TGTGCTAGTGGTTTGCCTCAGACAGGGTGGAATGAGCAGTTCTTC
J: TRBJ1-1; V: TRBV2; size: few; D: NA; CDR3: CASRRGPNTEAFF; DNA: TGTGCCAGCAGGAGGGGACCGAACACTGAAGCTTTCTTT
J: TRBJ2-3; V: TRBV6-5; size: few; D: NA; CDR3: CASRGTTQYF; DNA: TGTGCCAGCCGAGGAACGACGCAGTATTTT
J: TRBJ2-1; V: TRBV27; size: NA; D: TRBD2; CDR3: CASLGLAGNNEQFF; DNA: TGTGCCAGCTTGGGACTAGCGGGCAACAATGAGCAGTTCTTC
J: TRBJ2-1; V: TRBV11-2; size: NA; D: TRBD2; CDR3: CASSPTGLSRNEQFF; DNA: TGTGCCAGCAGCCCTACGGGACTAAGTCGCAATGAGCAGTTCTTC
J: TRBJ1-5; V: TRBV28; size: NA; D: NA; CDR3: CASSPTQKLEPQHF; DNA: TGTGCCAGCAGTCCAACCCAAAAATTGGAGCCCCAGCATTTT
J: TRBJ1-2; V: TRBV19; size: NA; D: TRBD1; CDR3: CASMAGTGMSLGGYTF; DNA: TGTGCCAGTATGGCAGGGACAGGGATGAGTTTGGGCGGCTACACCTTC
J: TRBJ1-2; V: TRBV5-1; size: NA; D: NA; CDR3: CASSSASGSQAFYGYTF; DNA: TGCGCCAGCAGCTCCGCCTCCGGGTCCCAGGCTTTCTATGGCTACACCTTC
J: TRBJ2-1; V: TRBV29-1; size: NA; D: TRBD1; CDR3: CSVGTGSSYNEQFF; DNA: TGCAGCGTTGGGACAGGGAGCTCCTACAATGAGCAGTTCTTC
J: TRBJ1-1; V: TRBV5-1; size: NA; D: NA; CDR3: CASSLTGRLNTEAFF; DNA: TGCGCCAGCAGCTTGACGGGCAGATTGAACACTGAAGCTTTCTTT
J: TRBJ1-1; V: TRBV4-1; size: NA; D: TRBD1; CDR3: CASSTSPGQGTARVTEAFF; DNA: TGCGCCAGCAGCACCTCCCCGGGACAGGGGACCGCTCGGGTCACTGAAGCTTTCTTT
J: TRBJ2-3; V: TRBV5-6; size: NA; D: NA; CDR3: CASSLWSSDTQYF; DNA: TGTGCCAGCAGCTTGTGGAGTTCAGATACGCAGTATTTT
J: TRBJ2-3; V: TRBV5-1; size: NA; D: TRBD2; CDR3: CASSALAGGDTQYF; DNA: TGCGCCAGCAGCGCGCTAGCGGGAGGAGATACGCAGTATTTT
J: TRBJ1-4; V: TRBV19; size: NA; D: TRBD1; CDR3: CASSTPGQGSTNEKLFF; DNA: TGTGCCAGTAGTACTCCGGGACAGGGATCAACTAATGAAAAACTGTTTTTT
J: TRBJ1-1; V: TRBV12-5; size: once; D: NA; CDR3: CASGLGGNTEAFF; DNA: TGTGCTAGTGGTTTGGGGGGGAACACTGAAGCTTTCTTT
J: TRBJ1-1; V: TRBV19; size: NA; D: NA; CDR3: CASSNQDRAVTEAFF; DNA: TGTGCCAGTAGTAATCAGGACCGGGCGGTGACTGAAGCTTTCTTT
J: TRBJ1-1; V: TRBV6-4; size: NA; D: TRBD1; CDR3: CASSDGQGGTEAFF; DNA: TGTGCCAGCAGCGACGGACAGGGAGGTACTGAAGCTTTCTTT
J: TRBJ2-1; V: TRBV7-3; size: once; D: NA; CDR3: CASSLSQGLNEQFF; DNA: TGTGCCAGCAGCTTATCCCAAGGCCTGAATGAGCAGTTCTTC
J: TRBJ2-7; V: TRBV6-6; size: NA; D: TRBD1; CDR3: CASRPGQSAGAYEQYF; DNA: TGTGCCAGCAGACCGGGACAGTCGGCAGGGGCCTACGAGCAGTACTTC
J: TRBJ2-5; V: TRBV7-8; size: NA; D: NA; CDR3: CASSPQVARGETQYF; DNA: TGTGCCAGCAGCCCCCAGGTTGCGAGGGGAGAGACCCAGTACTTC
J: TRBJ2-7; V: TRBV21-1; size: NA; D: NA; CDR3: CASSNRYREAKEQYF; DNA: TGTGCCAGCAGCAATAGATACAGGGAGGCAAAGGAGCAGTACTTC
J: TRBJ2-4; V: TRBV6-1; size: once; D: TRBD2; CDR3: CASTLGGEGYIQYF; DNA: TGTGCCAGCACTCTTGGCGGGGAGGGCTACATTCAGTACTTC
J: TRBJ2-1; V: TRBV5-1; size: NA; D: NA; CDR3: CASSQNPGTAHNEQFF; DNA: TGCGCCAGCTCCCAAAACCCCGGGACTGCACACAATGAGCAGTTCTTC
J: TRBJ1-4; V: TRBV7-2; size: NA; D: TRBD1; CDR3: CASSLFRDREKLFF; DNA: TGTGCCAGCAGCCTGTTCAGGGACAGGGAAAAACTGTTTTTT
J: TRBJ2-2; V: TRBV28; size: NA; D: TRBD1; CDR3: CASSLLLGTGVTGELFF; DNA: TGTGCCAGCAGTTTGCTTTTGGGGACAGGGGTCACCGGGGAGCTGTTTTTT
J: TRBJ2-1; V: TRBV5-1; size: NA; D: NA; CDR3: CASSAGSNNEQFF; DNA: TGCGCCAGCAGCGCCGGGTCGAACAATGAGCAGTTCTTC
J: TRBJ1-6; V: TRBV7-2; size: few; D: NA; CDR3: CASSLFDNSPLHF; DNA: TGTGCCAGCAGCTTATTTGATAATTCACCCCTCCACTTT
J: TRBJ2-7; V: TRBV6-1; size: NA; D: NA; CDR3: CASAWDFPTYEQYF; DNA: TGTGCCAGCGCCTGGGACTTCCCAACCTACGAGCAGTACTTC
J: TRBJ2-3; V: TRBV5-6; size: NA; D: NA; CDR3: CASRSGDLGTDTQYF; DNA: TGTGCCAGCAGGTCAGGGGACTTGGGCACAGATACGCAGTATTTT
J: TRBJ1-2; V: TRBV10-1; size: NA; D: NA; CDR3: CASSDPQSGYTF; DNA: TGCGCCAGCAGTGACCCTCAGTCTGGCTACACCTTC
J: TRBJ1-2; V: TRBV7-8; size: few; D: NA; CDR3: CASSLPYGGLDGYTF; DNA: TGTGCCAGCAGCCTACCCTACGGAGGGTTGGATGGCTACACCTTC
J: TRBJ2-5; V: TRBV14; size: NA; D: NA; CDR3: CASSRGERSQETQYF; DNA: TGTGCCAGCAGCCGAGGGGAGAGGAGCCAAGAGACCCAGTACTTC
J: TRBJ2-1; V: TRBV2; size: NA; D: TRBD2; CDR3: CASSVASGGSVLYNEQFF; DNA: TGTGCCAGCAGTGTAGCTAGCGGGGGGAGTGTCCTTTACAATGAGCAGTTCTTC
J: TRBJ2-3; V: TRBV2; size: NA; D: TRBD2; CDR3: CASSLGLAGTDTQYF; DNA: TGTGCCAGCAGTCTGGGACTAGCGGGGACAGATACGCAGTATTTT
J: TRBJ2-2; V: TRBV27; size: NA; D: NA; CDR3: CASSFRRGNTGELFF; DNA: TGTGCCAGCAGTTTCCGCAGGGGGAACACCGGGGAGCTGTTTTTT
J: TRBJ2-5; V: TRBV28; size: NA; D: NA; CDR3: CASSLGLETQYF; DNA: TGTGCCAGCAGTTTAGGACTGGAGACCCAGTACTTC
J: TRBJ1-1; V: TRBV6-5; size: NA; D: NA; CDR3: CASSFRFPNTEAFF; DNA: TGTGCCAGCAGTTTTAGGTTTCCGAACACTGAAGCTTTCTTT
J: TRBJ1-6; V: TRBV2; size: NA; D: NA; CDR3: CASKQSSYNSPLHF; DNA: TGTGCCAGCAAGCAGAGCTCCTATAATTCACCCCTCCACTTT
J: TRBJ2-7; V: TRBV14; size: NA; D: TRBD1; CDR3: CASSRQGNSHEQYF; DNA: TGTGCCAGCAGCCGACAGGGAAACTCGCACGAGCAGTACTTC
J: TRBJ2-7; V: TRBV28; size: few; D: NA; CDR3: CASSSGLEDSEQYF; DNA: TGTGCCAGCAGTTCCGGCCTCGAAGACTCCGAGCAGTACTTC
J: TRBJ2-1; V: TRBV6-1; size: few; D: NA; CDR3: CASSVGQGSYNEQFF; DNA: TGTGCCAGCAGTGTAGGGCAAGGCTCCTACAATGAGCAGTTCTTC
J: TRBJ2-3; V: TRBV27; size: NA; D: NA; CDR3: CASSPILNRGSDTQYF; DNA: TGTGCCAGCAGTCCCATCCTCAACCGGGGGTCAGATACGCAGTATTTT
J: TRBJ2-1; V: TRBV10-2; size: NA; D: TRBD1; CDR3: CASSEFRGKYNEQFF; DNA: TGCGCCAGCAGTGAGTTCAGGGGGAAATACAATGAGCAGTTCTTC
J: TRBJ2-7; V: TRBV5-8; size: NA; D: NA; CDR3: CASSTVGYEQYF; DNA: TGTGCCAGCAGCACGGTGGGCTACGAGCAGTACTTC
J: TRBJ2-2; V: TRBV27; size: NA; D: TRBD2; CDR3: CASLRTPTSGTGELFF; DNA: TGTGCCAGCCTAAGGACTCCAACTAGCGGCACCGGGGAGCTGTTTTTT
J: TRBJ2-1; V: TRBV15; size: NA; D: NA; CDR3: CATQRGTSGEQFF; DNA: TGTGCCACCCAAAGAGGTACCAGCGGTGAGCAGTTCTTC
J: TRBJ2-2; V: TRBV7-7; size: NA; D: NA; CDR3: CASSLGSGTGELFF; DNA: TGTGCCAGCAGCTTAGGGTCAGGGACCGGGGAGCTGTTTTTT
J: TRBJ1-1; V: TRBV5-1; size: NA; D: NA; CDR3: CASSLTQVMNTEAFF; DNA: TGCGCCAGCAGCTTGACGCAGGTGATGAACACTGAAGCTTTCTTT
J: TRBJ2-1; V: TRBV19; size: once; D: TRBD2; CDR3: CASSLGTSGGGSYNEQFF; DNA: TGTGCCAGTAGTCTCGGGACTAGCGGGGGAGGATCCTACAATGAGCAGTTCTTC
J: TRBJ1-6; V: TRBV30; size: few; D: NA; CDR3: CAWSVGSPRQANSPLHF; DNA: TGTGCCTGGAGTGTAGGATCCCCCCGTCAGGCCAATTCACCCCTCCACTTT
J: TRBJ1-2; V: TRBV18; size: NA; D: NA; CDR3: CASSGGQLLRVDGYTF; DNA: TGTGCCAGCTCAGGAGGCCAGCTCCTACGGGTTGATGGCTACACCTTC
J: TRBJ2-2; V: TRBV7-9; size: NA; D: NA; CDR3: CASVKDIIGIGELFF; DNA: TGTGCCAGCGTTAAGGATATAATCGGGATCGGGGAGCTGTTTTTT
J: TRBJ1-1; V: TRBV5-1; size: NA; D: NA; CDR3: CASSNSYRAWDTEAFF; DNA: TGCGCCAGCAGCAACTCTTACAGGGCGTGGGACACTGAAGCTTTCTTT
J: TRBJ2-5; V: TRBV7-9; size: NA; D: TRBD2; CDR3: CASSSKLAPETQYF; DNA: TGTGCCAGCAGCTCAAAACTAGCGCCGGAGACCCAGTACTTC
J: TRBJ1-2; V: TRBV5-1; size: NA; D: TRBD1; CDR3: CASNGDRGPSGYTF; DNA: TGCGCCAGCAACGGCGACAGGGGGCCTTCTGGCTACACCTTC
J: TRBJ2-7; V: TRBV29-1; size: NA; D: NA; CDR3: CSATVFGGYEQYF; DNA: TGCAGCGCGACAGTATTCGGCGGGTACGAGCAGTACTTC